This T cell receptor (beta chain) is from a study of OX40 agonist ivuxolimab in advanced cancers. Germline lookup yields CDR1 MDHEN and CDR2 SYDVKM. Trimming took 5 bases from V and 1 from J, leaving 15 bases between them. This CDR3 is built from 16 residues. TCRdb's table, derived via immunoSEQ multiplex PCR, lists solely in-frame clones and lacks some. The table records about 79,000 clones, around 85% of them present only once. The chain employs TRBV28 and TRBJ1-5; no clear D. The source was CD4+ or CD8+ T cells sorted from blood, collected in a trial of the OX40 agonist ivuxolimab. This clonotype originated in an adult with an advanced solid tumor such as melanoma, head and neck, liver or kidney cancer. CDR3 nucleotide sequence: TGTGCCAGCAGTGGACTAAAAGGGAAGAGCAATCAGCCCCAGCATTTT. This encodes CASSGLKGKSNQPQHF.